This is a list of T cell receptor beta chains from one sample in a study of patients and donors after allogeneic stem cell transplantation. TCRdb reprocessed the RT-PCR reads via MiXCR and lists one record per CDR3 protein. This sample has about 110,000 distinct CDR3 sequences, with approximately 40% found just once. The source material was blood, either unsorted or a sorted T cell fraction (not recorded which). The origin of the receptors is a human donor who was either an allogeneic HSCT recipient or a stem cell or donor lymphocyte infusion donor (not recorded which). It is not recorded whose cells these are; they may come from a transplant donor. CDR3s include the opening cysteine and the closing phenylalanine or tryptophan. Each record gives: J gene, clone size, V gene, D gene, CDR3 DNA, CDR3 protein. A D gene is named only where the DNA matches it firmly. For some rows the clone size is stated as once, few or many, or as a class when expanded; others skip it.

J: TRBJ1-1
size: many
V: TRBV6-6
D: -
DNA: TGTGCCAGCAGGTGGAACACTGAAGCTTTCTTT
CDR3: CASRWNTEAFF

J: TRBJ1-1
size: few
V: TRBV4-3
D: -
DNA: TGCGCCAGCAGCCAAGACGCCGGCGAGACTGAAGCTTTCTTT
CDR3: CASSQDAGETEAFF

J: TRBJ2-2
size: many
V: TRBV4-2
D: TRBD2
DNA: TGTGCCAGCAGCCGCGGACTAGCGGGAGTTGACGGGGAGCTGTTTTTT
CDR3: CASSRGLAGVDGELFF

J: TRBJ2-4
size: -
V: TRBV18
D: -
DNA: TGTGCCAGCTCACCCGAGATGGCCAAAAACATTCAGTACTTC
CDR3: CASSPEMAKNIQYF

J: TRBJ2-7
size: -
V: TRBV10-3
D: TRBD2
DNA: TGTGCCATCAGTGAGTCGTTAGCGGGAAGGAGCTCCTACGAGCAGTACTTC
CDR3: CAISESLAGRSSYEQYF

J: TRBJ2-4
size: -
V: TRBV2
D: TRBD1
DNA: TGTGCCAGTCAAACAGGGGCAAAAAACATTCAGTACTTC
CDR3: CASQTGAKNIQYF

J: TRBJ2-3
size: -
V: TRBV18
D: -
DNA: TGTGCCAGCTCACCAGGAACGGGAGTTCAACGCACAGATACGCAGTATTTT
CDR3: CASSPGTGVQRTDTQYF

J: TRBJ2-1
size: -
V: TRBV4-2
D: TRBD1
DNA: TGTGCCAGCAGCCCGAGGGGCAGGGGGAATGAGCAGTTCTTC
CDR3: CASSPRGRGNEQFF

J: TRBJ1-4
size: -
V: TRBV7-9
D: TRBD1
DNA: TGTGCCAGCAGCGGGGGACAGAGATATAATGAAAAACTGTTTTTT
CDR3: CASSGGQRYNEKLFF

J: TRBJ1-5
size: -
V: TRBV24-1
D: -
DNA: TGTGCCACCAGTCCGAAGTATAGCAATCAGCCCCAGCATTTT
CDR3: CATSPKYSNQPQHF

J: TRBJ1-5
size: -
V: TRBV28
D: -
DNA: TGTGCCAGCAGCCCCATGGGATGGGGGCCGACTAGCAATCAGCCCCAGCATTTT
CDR3: CASSPMGWGPTSNQPQHF

J: TRBJ2-5
size: -
V: TRBV29-1
D: -
DNA: TGCAGCGGTCTCAGAGAGACCCAGTACTTC
CDR3: CSGLRETQYF

J: TRBJ2-3
size: -
V: TRBV12-3/TRBV12-4
D: TRBD1
DNA: TGTGCCAGCAGTTTAGACAGGGGATATACGCAGTATTTT
CDR3: CASSLDRGYTQYF

J: TRBJ2-4
size: -
V: TRBV29-1
D: -
DNA: TGCAGCGTTGGCGATTCGGCCAAAAACATTCAGTACTTC
CDR3: CSVGDSAKNIQYF

J: TRBJ2-7
size: -
V: TRBV6-5
D: TRBD1
DNA: TGTGCCAGCAGCTGGACAGGGGACGTCCACGAGCAGTACTTC
CDR3: CASSWTGDVHEQYF

J: TRBJ1-5
size: few
V: TRBV6-6
D: -
DNA: TGTGCCAGCAGTTACCAGGGGAATCAGCCCCAGCATTTT
CDR3: CASSYQGNQPQHF

J: TRBJ2-2
size: -
V: TRBV15
D: -
DNA: TGTGCCACCAGCAGAGATGCAAGCGGCACCGGGGAGCTGTTTTTT
CDR3: CATSRDASGTGELFF

J: TRBJ2-3
size: few
V: TRBV11-2
D: -
DNA: TGTGCCAGCAGCTTAGAGACAATTAGGATCGGGTATACGCAGTATTTT
CDR3: CASSLETIRIGYTQYF

J: TRBJ1-1
size: -
V: TRBV5-1
D: TRBD1
DNA: TGCGCCAGCAGCAAACCTGTTTTACAGGGGACGAACACTGAAGCTTTCTTT
CDR3: CASSKPVLQGTNTEAFF

J: TRBJ1-1
size: few
V: TRBV11-2
D: TRBD1
DNA: TGTGCCAGCAGCTTAGATAGGACAGGGGTCACTGAAGCTTTCTTT
CDR3: CASSLDRTGVTEAFF

J: TRBJ2-7
size: few
V: TRBV28
D: TRBD1
DNA: TGTGCCAGCATGACAGGGGGACGTAGCCTGGAATGGGACTTC
CDR3: CASMTGGRSLEWDF

J: TRBJ1-1
size: few
V: TRBV5-5
D: -
DNA: TGTGCCAGCAGCCCCCGCAGCAACACTGAAGCTTTCTTT
CDR3: CASSPRSNTEAFF

J: TRBJ2-1
size: few
V: TRBV29-1
D: -
DNA: TGCAGCGTAACGACTAGTTTCCCGTACAATGAGCAGTTCTTC
CDR3: CSVTTSFPYNEQFF

J: TRBJ2-3
size: -
V: TRBV5-1
D: -
DNA: TGCGCCAGCAGCTTGGACGGGACGTCAGATACGCAGTATTTT
CDR3: CASSLDGTSDTQYF

J: TRBJ2-2
size: -
V: TRBV5-6
D: -
DNA: TGTGCCAGCAGCTTGGGGCAGGGGACCAACACCGGGGAGCTGTTTTTT
CDR3: CASSLGQGTNTGELFF

J: TRBJ1-6
size: few
V: TRBV6-5
D: -
DNA: TGTGCCAGCAGGCGACAGTGGGGTTCACCCCTCCACTTT
CDR3: CASRRQWGSPLHF

J: TRBJ1-2
size: few
V: TRBV6-5
D: -
DNA: TGTGCCAGCAGTTACGGCAGGTCGAACTATGGCTACACCTTC
CDR3: CASSYGRSNYGYTF

J: TRBJ2-7
size: -
V: TRBV7-9
D: -
DNA: TGTGCCAGCAGCTCTCCACCCTACGAGCAGTACTTC
CDR3: CASSSPPYEQYF

J: TRBJ1-5
size: -
V: TRBV24-1
D: -
DNA: TGTGCCACCAGTAATTCAAATCAGCCCCAGCATTTT
CDR3: CATSNSNQPQHF

J: TRBJ2-5
size: few
V: TRBV15
D: -
DNA: TGTGCCACGTCAGGGGAGGGCCAGTCGCTCCAAGAGACCCAGTACTTC
CDR3: CATSGEGQSLQETQYF

J: TRBJ2-7
size: -
V: TRBV5-1
D: -
DNA: TGCGCCAGCAGCTTGCAGAGCAGCTCCTACGAGCAGTACTTC
CDR3: CASSLQSSSYEQYF

J: TRBJ1-1
size: -
V: TRBV12-3/TRBV12-4
D: TRBD1
DNA: TGTGCCAGCAGTTCAAGACAGGGGTTAAACTTTAGGAATTTCTTT
CDR3: CASSSRQGLNFRNFF

J: TRBJ1-5
size: few
V: TRBV2
D: -
DNA: TGTGCCAGCATTGGACAAGTCAATCAGCCCCAGCATTTT
CDR3: CASIGQVNQPQHF

J: TRBJ2-3
size: -
V: TRBV6-2/TRBV6-3
D: TRBD2
DNA: TGTGCCAGCGGACTAGCGGGAGGAGATACGCAGTATTTT
CDR3: CASGLAGGDTQYF

J: TRBJ2-7
size: -
V: TRBV20-1
D: -
DNA: TGCAGTGCGAGCCAGGGAACCTACGAGCAGTACTTC
CDR3: CSASQGTYEQYF

J: TRBJ2-1
size: once
V: TRBV12-3/TRBV12-4
D: TRBD2
DNA: TGTGCCACCCCTAGCGGGAGTTCCTACAATGAGCAGTTCTTC
CDR3: CATPSGSSYNEQFF

J: TRBJ2-3
size: once
V: TRBV10-3
D: -
DNA: TGTGCCATCAGTCTAGGGCCAGATACGCAGTATTTT
CDR3: CAISLGPDTQYF

J: TRBJ2-7
size: few
V: TRBV2
D: -
DNA: TGTGCCAGCAGCCCACAGAATGGCTACGAGCAGTACTTC
CDR3: CASSPQNGYEQYF

J: TRBJ2-3
size: -
V: TRBV10-2
D: -
DNA: TGCGCCAGCAGTGAGGGGGTTAGCACAGATACGCAGTATTTT
CDR3: CASSEGVSTDTQYF

J: TRBJ1-2
size: -
V: TRBV20-1
D: TRBD1
DNA: TGCAGTGCTAGCGCAGGGGGCTTCTATGGCTACACCTTC
CDR3: CSASAGGFYGYTF

J: TRBJ2-3
size: -
V: TRBV7-8
D: TRBD2
DNA: TGTGCCAGCAGCCATGGGCTAGCGGGAGATACGCAGTATTTT
CDR3: CASSHGLAGDTQYF

J: TRBJ2-1
size: -
V: TRBV12-3/TRBV12-4
D: -
DNA: TGTGCCAGCAGTCCCAGGGGTGGTGAGCAGTTCTTC
CDR3: CASSPRGGEQFF

J: TRBJ2-1
size: -
V: TRBV4-3
D: TRBD2
DNA: TGCGCCAGCAGCCAAGAAGCGGTCCCCGGGGGGGCGCAGTTCTTC
CDR3: CASSQEAVPGGAQFF

J: TRBJ1-5
size: few
V: TRBV12-3/TRBV12-4
D: -
DNA: TGTGCCAGCACCATCTCAGGGGTTGGCAATCAGCCCCAGCATTTT
CDR3: CASTISGVGNQPQHF

J: TRBJ2-5
size: few
V: TRBV3-1
D: TRBD1
DNA: TGTGCCAGCAGCCTAATTTCGACAGGGCCTCAAGAGACCCAGTACTTC
CDR3: CASSLISTGPQETQYF

J: TRBJ2-1
size: -
V: TRBV4-2
D: -
DNA: TGTGCCAGCAGCCAAGGGGGGCTAGCGGCCTACAATGAGCAGTTCTTC
CDR3: CASSQGGLAAYNEQFF

J: TRBJ1-2
size: -
V: TRBV10-3
D: TRBD1
DNA: TGTGCCATCAGTGAACCGGGACAGTTCATAGTTGTGGATGGCTACACCTTC
CDR3: CAISEPGQFIVVDGYTF

J: TRBJ2-1
size: -
V: TRBV12-3/TRBV12-4
D: -
DNA: TGTGCCAGCAGTTTATCTATTTACTCCTACAATGAGCAGTTCTTC
CDR3: CASSLSIYSYNEQFF

J: TRBJ2-7
size: -
V: TRBV5-1
D: TRBD2
DNA: TGCGCCAGCAGCAGCTTGGGATCCGGACTAGCAACCTACGAGCAGTACTTC
CDR3: CASSSLGSGLATYEQYF

J: TRBJ2-7
size: -
V: TRBV18
D: -
DNA: TGTGCCAGCTCACCCGGGGCCTCCTACGAGCAGTACTTC
CDR3: CASSPGASYEQYF

J: TRBJ1-5
size: -
V: TRBV7-2
D: TRBD1
DNA: TGTGCCAGCAGCTTAGGTGGGACAGGGGTGGGTCAGCCCCAGCATTTT
CDR3: CASSLGGTGVGQPQHF